Below are 26 T cell receptor beta chains sequenced from a single sample in a study of T-cell reconstitution after alpha-beta-depleted transplantation in children. Unique molecular identifiers were built into the TCRbeta library. A single record per CDR3 protein comes from TCRdb applying MiXCR to the PCR reads. The sample shows about 540,000 distinct CDR3 sequences, about 18% of them seen only once. Material: PBMCs from the stem cell graft donor, obtained from the stem cell graft. Every receptor here comes from a human donor who donated a stem cell graft to a child with acute lymphoblastic leukemia.

This clonotype was observed a few times. The chain uses TRBV5-1 and TRBJ1-2, with 7 bases lining up with TRBD1. Germline values: CDR1 SGHRS, CDR2 YFSETQ. V dropped 0 bases and J dropped 6; count of bases not matched to a gene: 5. The CDR3 is 14 amino acids. CDR3 nucleotide sequence: TGCGCCAGCAGCTTGGATAGGGGGCTACATGGCTACACCTTC. Translated: CASSLDRGLHGYTF.

V and J are TRBV7-3 and TRBJ2-1, with TRBD1 as a possible D gene (7 bases). V gave up 5 bases and J gave up 2 bases, with 13 bases separating them. Germline V lookup: CDR1 SGHTA, CDR2 FQGTGA. This CDR3 spans 15 amino acids. The CDR3 protein is CASSQGGRAYNEQFF. The CDR3 nucleotides are TGTGCCAGCAGCCAGGGGGGTAGAGCCTACAATGAGCAGTTCTTC.

The chain employs TRBV6-5 and TRBJ1-2; 8 bases map to TRBD1. V lost 0 bases and J lost 6; bases outside the gene matches: 6. CDR3 length: 15 residues. Germline values: CDR1 MNHEY, CDR2 SVGAGI. CDR3: CASSYSPWTGNGYTF. As DNA, the CDR3 is TGTGCCAGCAGTTACTCACCGTGGACAGGGAATGGCTACACCTTC.

This clonotype has more than one count but fewer than ten. The chain uses TRBV14 and TRBJ2-7, with 11 bases that match TRBD2. The CDR3 contains 15 residues. The trim removed 4 bases at V and 3 bases at J, leaving 5 bases unmatched. Germline V lookup: CDR1 SGHDN, CDR2 FVKESK. CDR3 nucleotides: TGTGCCAGCAGCCTGTTAGCGGGAGGGGTCTACGAGCAGTACTTC. Translating gives CASSLLAGGVYEQYF.

In this sample, this clonotype turned up a few times. The chain recombines TRBV7-8 with TRBJ1-1; no reliable D call. Per the germline V gene, CDR1 is SGHVS and CDR2 is FQNEAQ. The CDR3 length is 15 residues. V was pared by 0 bases and J by 0 bases, with 8 bases between. DNA for the CDR3: TGTGCCAGCAGCTTAGCACATGGGATGAACACTGAAGCTTTCTTT. Translation: CASSLAHGMNTEAFF.

The gene calls are TRBV12-3 or TRBV12-4 and TRBJ2-1; 10 positions match TRBD1. Unmatched junction bases numbered 16, after V lost 6 bases and J lost 14 bases. The CDR3 is 15 residues long. The DNA of the CDR3 is TGTGCCAGCAGCCCTCACGGGACAGGGGCCGCGCAGAAGTTCTTC. Its protein is CASSPHGTGAAQKFF.

This chain links TRBV5-1 with TRBJ2-3, with D perhaps TRBD2 (5 bases). V lost 0 bases and J 2 bases, leaving 7 bases between the germline ends. The CDR3 covers 14 residues. Looked up from germline, CDR1 is SGHRS and CDR2 is YFSETQ. The CDR3 DNA reads as TGCGCCAGCAGCTTGGGACTACTCACAGATACGCAGTATTTT. Translated, it gives CASSLGLLTDTQYF.

The chain has TRBV6-1 and TRBJ2-7, with 7 nucleotides matching TRBD1. CDR1 MNHNS and CDR2 SASEGT come from the germline V gene. With 6 bases clipped from V and 3 bases from J, the junction kept 8 bases outside the gene matches. The CDR3 loop spans 14 amino acids. CDR3 protein: CASSAGTAHYEQYF. In DNA, the CDR3 is TGTGCCAGCAGCGCCGGGACAGCCCACTACGAGCAGTACTTC.

This clonotype showed up many times. V usage is TRBV5-1 and J usage is TRBJ1-1; D is unclear. CDR3 length: 13 residues. The ends were cut back, 1 base at V and 0 bases at J, with 4 bases in the middle. Germline V CDR1 and CDR2: SGHRS, YFSETQ. CDR3 sequence (DNA): TGCGCCAGCAGCTTGACGGTGAACACTGAAGCTTTCTTT. The encoded protein is CASSLTVNTEAFF.

J is TRBJ2-3 and V is TRBV19; D remains ambiguous. Trimming removed 2 bases at V and 1 base at J, with 19 bases between. The CDR3 loop spans 18 amino acids. Looked up from germline, CDR1 is LNHDA and CDR2 is SQIVND (reference sequence). This chain's CDR3 is CASSIYGVLEVGTDTQYF. As DNA, the CDR3 is TGTGCCAGTAGTATATATGGGGTCCTAGAGGTCGGCACAGATACGCAGTATTTT.

This clonotype was seen a handful of times. The chain carries TRBV11-2 and TRBJ1-1; 8 bases line up with TRBD1. V lost 1 base, J lost 6 bases, and 10 bases stayed unmatched. Germline values: CDR1 SGHAT, CDR2 FQNNGV. The CDR3 spans 16 residues. CDR3 region: CASSLVQGARRPEAFF. The CDR3 DNA reads as TGTGCCAGCAGCTTAGTTCAGGGGGCAAGACGCCCTGAAGCTTTCTTT.

The V gene is TRBV18, the J gene TRBJ1-4; a weak D match, TRBD1 (5 bases). From germline, CDR1 is KGHSH and CDR2 LQKENI. CDR3 length: 15 residues. Trimming pared 0 bases from V and 7 bases from J, leaving 12 bases between. The CDR3 region has the DNA TGTGCCAGCTCACCACCGGGGGACGCGGCTGAAAAACTGTTTTTT. Translation: CASSPPGDAAEKLFF.

This chain links TRBV11-2 with TRBJ2-6; D not resolved. Germline CDR1 and CDR2: SGHAT and FQNNGV. Trimming shortened V by 7 bases and J by 4 bases, and 14 bases separated the two germline ends. The CDR3 extends over 15 amino acids. CDR3 nucleotides: TGTGCCAGCACCGTCGGTGCTACGGGGGCCAACGTCCTGACTTTC. This encodes CASTVGATGANVLTF.

This clonotype was recorded a few times. The chain carries TRBV29-1 and TRBJ2-1; D might be TRBD1 or TRBD2, each matching 5 bases. Germline lookup yields CDR1 SQVTM and CDR2 ANQGSEA. Trimming stripped 0 bases from V and 1 base from J, with 16 bases between. The CDR3 sequence is 17 residues long. In DNA form, the CDR3 reads TGCAGCGTTGAAGATCGGGGACCCAAAGGGTCCTACAATGAGCAGTTCTTC. Translation: CSVEDRGPKGSYNEQFF.

This clonotype came up a few times. This chain joins TRBV20-1 and TRBJ1-1; 8 nucleotides align to TRBD1. The CDR3 has 15 residues. V shed 4 bases and J 0 bases; nucleotides not matched to a gene: 7. The V gene's germline CDR1 is DFQATT and CDR2 SNEGSKA (reference sequence). CDR3 nucleotides: TGCAGTGCTACCCTGAGGACAGGGCTGAACACTGAAGCTTTCTTT. Its protein product is CSATLRTGLNTEAFF.

The V gene is TRBV5-1, the J gene TRBJ1-2, with TRBD1 as a possible D gene (5 bases). Germline V gene lookup returns CDR1 SGHRS and CDR2 YFSETQ. The CDR3 covers 16 residues. The V and J ends lost 4 bases and 7 bases respectively, with 23 bases between them. The CDR3 sequence: CASSPEGVPPSFGYTF. The CDR3 bases are TGCGCCAGCAGCCCAGAAGGGGTTCCTCCCTCCTTTGGCTACACCTTC.

This clonotype was found a few times. The genes are TRBV12-3 or TRBV12-4 and TRBJ2-7; D perhaps matches TRBD2 (5 bases). V gave up 8 bases and J gave up 3 bases, with 20 bases separating them. This CDR3 has 15 residues. In DNA, the CDR3 is TGTGCCAGCCAACTGAGGGAAGACACTAACTACGAGCAGTACTTC. Protein: CASQLREDTNYEQYF.

In its sample, this clonotype was seen a few times. This chain connects TRBV30 to TRBJ2-1, with 7 positions matching TRBD2. CDR1 and CDR2 from the germline V gene are GTSNPN and SVGIG (reference sequence). With 4 bases clipped from V and 4 bases from J, the junction kept 10 bases outside the gene matches. This CDR3 is built from 15 residues. CDR3 nucleotide sequence: TGTGCCTGGACCGCGGGAGCTTCTGGGTACAATGAGCAGTTCTTC. It is translated as CAWTAGASGYNEQFF. Looking up the rest from reference TRBV30 and TRBJ2-1 gives the full variable domain: SQTIHQWPATLVQPVGSPLSLECTVEGTSNPNLYWYRQAAGRGLQLLFYSVGIGQISSEVPQNLSASRPQDRQFILSSKKLLLSDSGFYLCAWTAGASGYNEQFFGPGTRLTVL.

This clonotype was found a few times. The rearrangement links TRBV20-1 to TRBJ2-1; weak D call: TRBD2 (6 bases). The germline V gene encodes CDR1 DFQATT and CDR2 SNEGSKA (reference sequence). The CDR3 covers 13 residues. The V gene lost 6 bases and the J gene lost 5 bases, with 14 bases spanning the gap. For the CDR3, the DNA is TGCAGTGCCCCTAGCGAGTGGAACAATGAGCAGTTCTTC. Translated: CSAPSEWNNEQFF.

The table lists this clonotype with a few counts. This chain connects TRBV7-9 to TRBJ1-4; D uncertain. Trimming stripped 6 bases from V and 5 bases from J, with 7 bases between. This CDR3 region has 12 residues. Germline loops: CDR1 SEHNR, CDR2 FQNEAQ (reference sequence). This chain's CDR3 is CASRNSNEKLFF. DNA of the CDR3: TGTGCCAGCAGAAATTCGAATGAAAAACTGTTTTTT.

The chain has TRBV5-1 and TRBJ1-1; the D gene is possibly TRBD1 (6 bases). The CDR3 is made up of 10 amino acids. Trimming removed 7 bases from V and 6 bases from J, with 7 bases in between. Germline V gives CDR1 SGHRS, CDR2 YFSETQ. CDR3 sequence (DNA): TGCGCCAGCGGGGGGCCTGAAGCTTTCTTT. Residues: CASGGPEAFF. Filled out from reference TRBV5-1 and TRBJ1-1, the complete variable domain reads KAGVTQTPRYLIKTRGQQVTLSCSPISGHRSVSWYQQTPGQGLQFLFEYFSETQRNKGNFPGRFSGRQFSNSRSEMNVSTLELGDSALYLCASGGPEAFFGQGTRLTVV.

This clonotype was counted between two and nine times. The chain has TRBV7-2 and TRBJ2-1; maybe TRBD2 (5 bases). The germline V gene has CDR1 SGHTA and CDR2 FQGNSA. This CDR3 spans 14 amino acids. The germline V and J ends were trimmed by 2 bases and 6 bases, with 11 bases remaining between them. The CDR3 bases are TGTGCCAGCAGCTTACAAGCGGAGATCAATGAGCAGTTCTTC. This encodes CASSLQAEINEQFF.

This clonotype was counted a few times. The V call is TRBV28, the J call TRBJ2-7, with 7 bases aligning to TRBD1. Per the germline V gene, CDR1 is MDHEN and CDR2 is SYDVKM. This CDR3 has 16 amino acids. J gave up 0 bases and V 6 bases, and 11 bases lay outside the gene matches. Here the CDR3 reads CASSDSNWDSSYEQYF. CDR3 bases: TGTGCCAGCAGCGATTCAAATTGGGACAGCTCCTACGAGCAGTACTTC.

The chain is built from TRBV29-1 and TRBJ1-1; D gene uncertain. From germline, CDR1 is SQVTM and CDR2 ANQGSEA. CDR3 length equals 15 residues. Trimming took off 0 bases at V and 0 bases at J, with 11 bases between the two ends. The CDR3 DNA follows: TGCAGCGTTGAAGATGGCGTGGGATTGAACACTGAAGCTTTCTTT. It translates to CSVEDGVGLNTEAFF.

This clonotype was recorded a few times. The gene calls are TRBV29-1 and TRBJ2-7; D remains ambiguous. The CDR3 runs 13 residues. CDR1 and CDR2 from the germline V gene are SQVTM and ANQGSEA. With 5 bases removed from V and 0 bases from J, the gap between germline ends came to 11 bases. The CDR3 protein is CSVLSIYSYEQYF. The DNA for the CDR3 is TGCAGCGTTCTTTCAATTTACTCCTACGAGCAGTACTTC.

There are a few counts of this clonotype. The chain is built from TRBV5-1 and TRBJ2-1; 9 bases map to TRBD2. The CDR3 has 14 residues. Germline V lookup: CDR1 SGHRS, CDR2 YFSETQ. The J segment lost 5 bases and the V segment lost 7 bases, leaving 7 bases of the junction unmatched. The CDR3 DNA reads TGCGCCAGCCTCGAAGCTAGCGGGAACAATGAGCAGTTCTTC. It yields the protein CASLEASGNNEQFF.